These 9 T cell receptor beta chains originate from one sample sequenced in a study of radiation and T cells in renal cell carcinoma. Sequencing used immunoSEQ multiplex PCR; TCRdb keeps in-frame clones, though not all of them. The repertoire includes approximately 150,000 clones, 75% to 90% of them detected once, and approximately 24% sits in the top ten. Documented time point: baseline pretreatment blood. Specified treatment: 15 Gy SBRT to primary tumor, nephrectomy 4 weeks later. This specimen consisted of blood, obtained from a patient whose treatment included radiotherapy and nephrectomy. The receptors stem from a woman aged 45-65 years with renal cell carcinoma.

The chain has TRBV7-2 and TRBJ2-7; D is ambiguous. The V end lost 4 bases, the J end lost 3 bases, and 7 bases lay between the germline ends. The CDR3 loop spans 12 amino acids. Germline V CDR1 and CDR2: SGHTA, FQGNSA. The CDR3 protein is CASSSPSYEQYF. In DNA, the CDR3 is TGTGCCAGCAGCTCCCCAAGCTACGAGCAGTACTTC.

This clone has only a few counts. The CDR3 coding sequence is TGCGCCAGCAGTGCGGACAGGAACTATGGCTACACCTTC. It translates to CASSADRNYGYTF. The chain couples TRBV10-1 to TRBJ1-2, with 7 positions matching TRBD1. Germline values: CDR1 WNHNN, CDR2 SYGVQD (reference sequence). Losses at the gene ends were 4 bases for V and 2 bases for J; bases not matched to a gene: 1. The CDR3 loop spans 13 amino acids.

The CDR3 reads CASSRDPQGTDTQYF. CDR3 coding DNA: TGCGCCAGCAGCCGCGATCCCCAAGGGACAGATACGCAGTATTTT. The V gene is TRBV5-1, the J gene TRBJ2-3; D uncertain. V gave up 4 bases and J gave up 3 bases, with 15 bases separating them. Germline CDR1 and CDR2: SGHRS and YFSETQ. This CDR3 region has 15 residues. The full variable domain, its missing parts supplied by reference TRBV5-1 and TRBJ2-3, is KAGVTQTPRYLIKTRGQQVTLSCSPISGHRSVSWYQQTPGQGLQFLFEYFSETQRNKGNFPGRFSGRQFSNSRSEMNVSTLELGDSALYLCASSRDPQGTDTQYFGPGTRLTVL.

The chain uses TRBV5-6 and TRBJ2-1; the D is unclear. Germline CDR1 reads SGHDT; CDR2 reads YYEEEE. The CDR3 has 13 amino acids. V lost 4 bases and J 14 bases, leaving 19 bases between the germline ends. The CDR3 region has the DNA TGTGCCAGCAGCCCCCAGGCCGACCTGTGGGAGTTCTTC. Protein: CASSPQADLWEFF.

The chain employs TRBV6-5 and TRBJ1-2; perhaps TRBD1 as D (6 bases). The CDR3 spans 14 residues. V shed 6 bases and J shed 3 bases, with 14 bases lying between them. The germline gives CDR1 MNHEY, CDR2 SVGAGI. For the CDR3, the DNA is TGTGCCAGCAGAACAACAGGGTCCGACTATGGCTACACCTTC. As protein: CASRTTGSDYGYTF.

This CDR3 is CAISEPELNTEAFF. CDR3 sequence (DNA): TGTGCCATCAGTGAGCCAGAACTGAACACTGAAGCTTTCTTT. V and J are TRBV10-3 and TRBJ1-1; D not resolved. Germline V gene sequence: CDR1 ENHRY, CDR2 SYGVKD. Trimming left V 2 bases short and J 0 bases short, with 7 bases between. The CDR3 runs to 14 residues.

This sequence joins TRBV6-5 and TRBJ2-7; 8 bases map to TRBD1. The length of the CDR3 is 13 residues. Germline CDR1 is MNHEY and CDR2 is SVGAGI. V gave up 4 bases and J gave up 4 bases; unmatched junction bases: 3. The CDR3 spells CASSLYRGYEQYF. The DNA for the CDR3 is TGTGCCAGCAGTTTATACAGGGGGTACGAGCAGTACTTC.

The gene calls are TRBV25-1 and TRBJ1-6; D is unresolved. Germline CDR1 MGHDK, CDR2 SYGVNS. The germline V and J ends were trimmed by 10 bases and 9 bases, with 10 bases remaining between them. The CDR3 is made up of 11 amino acids. CDR3 DNA sequence: TGTGCCACCGGTGGCGGTTCACCCCTCCACTTT. Translated: CATGGGSPLHF.

The rearrangement joins TRBV9 to TRBJ2-1, with 7 nucleotides matching TRBD2. V trimming: 0 bases; J trimming: 10 bases; junction bases outside the gene matches: 7. Per the germline V gene, CDR1 is SGDLS and CDR2 is YYNGEE. The CDR3 consists of 14 residues. Written as DNA, the CDR3 is TGTGCCAGCAGCGTAGCGGCGGGAGCCCAAGAGCAGTTCTTC. It is translated as CASSVAAGAQEQFF.